The rows below give T cell receptor beta chains drawn from one sample of a study of shared clonotypes between healthy human individuals. Libraries were prepared by immunoSEQ multiplex PCR; TCRdb keeps only in-frame clonotypes and omits some of them. The sample has 850,000 to 1,200,000 clones; approximately 76% are singletons. Sample: memory CD4+ T cells sorted from blood. These receptors all come from a man between 18 and 35 years old in good health. The CDR3 runs from the conserved cysteine through the conserved F or W. Fields, in order: J gene, V gene, D gene, clone size, CDR3 protein, CDR3 DNA. A D gene is named only where the DNA matches it firmly. Clone size is shown for a subset of rows, as once, few, many or a class of expanded clone.

TRBJ2-5	TRBV18	TRBD2	few	CASSPQGLAGEETQYF	TGTGCCAGCTCACCACAAGGACTAGCGGGAGAAGAGACCCAGTACTTC
TRBJ2-1	TRBV9	-	-	CASSVEGSYEQFF	TGTGCCAGCAGCGTAGAGGGCAGCTATGAGCAGTTCTTC
TRBJ1-3	TRBV5-4	-	-	CASSIRGSGNTIYF	TGTGCCAGCAGCATCAGGGGTTCCGGAAACACCATATATTTT
TRBJ2-3	TRBV6-6	TRBD2	-	CASSKGREKTDTQYF	TGTGCCAGCAGCAAGGGGCGGGAGAAGACAGATACGCAGTATTTT
TRBJ2-7	TRBV5-1	TRBD2	few	CASSPESRGAEEQYF	TGCGCCAGCAGCCCGGAGTCGCGGGGGGCGGAAGAGCAGTACTTC
TRBJ1-1	TRBV27	-	many	CASSLWGETEAFF	TGTGCCAGCAGTTTATGGGGGGAAACTGAAGCTTTCTTT
TRBJ1-4	TRBV9	TRBD1	-	CASSPRTGGVEKLFF	TGTGCCAGCAGCCCTCGGACAGGGGGTGTTGAAAAACTGTTTTTT
TRBJ2-7	TRBV28	-	-	CASSPPGPSAQYF	TGTGCCAGCAGTCCACCTGGGCCCAGTGCGCAGTACTTC
TRBJ1-1	TRBV2	-	few	CASRDRPPTEAFF	TGTGCCAGCAGGGACCGGCCGCCCACTGAAGCTTTCTTT
TRBJ2-3	TRBV29-1	-	-	CSVGERHLADTQYF	TGCAGCGTTGGCGAGCGACACCTTGCAGATACGCAGTATTTT
TRBJ1-2	TRBV30	-	-	CAWSVGQYYGYTF	TGTGCCTGGAGTGTAGGTCAGTACTATGGCTACACCTTC
TRBJ1-2	TRBV4-2	-	-	CASSQDDSGFTYGYTF	TGTGCCAGCAGCCAAGATGACTCGGGATTTACCTATGGCTACACCTTC
TRBJ1-3	TRBV7-2	-	-	CASSFDIHSGNTIYF	TGTGCCAGCAGCTTTGACATCCACTCTGGAAACACCATATATTTT
TRBJ1-1	TRBV10-1	-	-	CASSEFGLGGGPAFF	TGCGCCAGCAGTGAATTTGGGTTGGGGGGCGGCCCGGCTTTCTTT
TRBJ2-7	TRBV6-5	TRBD1	-	CASRAPGQGNVEQYF	TGTGCCAGCAGAGCTCCGGGACAGGGCAACGTGGAGCAGTACTTC
TRBJ2-5	TRBV9	-	-	CASSVGPQQETQYF	TGTGCCAGCAGCGTAGGGCCCCAACAAGAGACCCAGTACTTC
TRBJ1-2	TRBV6-5	TRBD1	-	CASQTAGGGYTF	TGTGCCAGCCAAACGGCAGGGGGTGGCTACACCTTC
TRBJ1-5	TRBV10-3	-	few	CAISESGGQPQHF	TGTGCCATCAGTGAGTCCGGGGGGCAGCCCCAGCATTTT
TRBJ1-5	TRBV5-6	TRBD1	-	CASSLGGQGMRNQPQHF	TGTGCCAGCAGCTTGGGGGGACAGGGGATGAGAAATCAGCCCCAGCATTTT
TRBJ2-7	TRBV7-7	-	-	CASSPRATGPGEQYF	TGTGCTAGCAGCCCACGGGCTACAGGTCCCGGCGAGCAGTACTTC
TRBJ2-1	TRBV7-2	-	-	CASSLRLAPFF	TGTGCCAGCAGCTTACGCCTAGCGCCGTTCTTC
TRBJ2-2	TRBV5-1	-	-	CASSTGPNTGELFF	TGCGCCAGCAGCACAGGACCCAACACCGGGGAGCTGTTTTTT
TRBJ2-3	TRBV18	-	-	CASSPKESTQYF	TGTGCCAGCTCCCCCAAAGAGAGTACGCAGTATTTT